Detailed here is one T cell receptor (beta chain). The antigen is undetermined. CDR1 is LNHDA, CDR2 SQIVND, per germline (reference sequence). The V gene lost 5 bases and the J gene lost 4 bases, with 24 bases spanning the gap. The CDR3 covers 17 residues. This entry belongs to a study of T cell responses to AZD1222 COVID-19 vaccine. Overall study findings and caveats: An increase in Spike-specific TCR breadth and depth was observed after two AZD1222 doses.

Some clones are missing from TCRdb's copy, which holds only in-frame ones; the method was immunoSEQ multiplex PCR. In the table there are roughly 66,000 clones, roughly 91% of which are singletons. The rearrangement joins TRBV19 to TRBJ2-7; D may correspond to TRBD1 or TRBD2 (5 bases each). The clonotype originates from an adult who received the MenACWY meningococcal vaccine as a control. Here the sequenced sample was peripheral blood, taken 28 days after the second dose of the MenACWY control vaccine. The CDR3 DNA reads TGTGCCAGTAGTCCCTACACCCTCGGGGCGGACGCTTACGAGCAGTACTTC. Amino acids: CASSPYTLGADAYEQYF.